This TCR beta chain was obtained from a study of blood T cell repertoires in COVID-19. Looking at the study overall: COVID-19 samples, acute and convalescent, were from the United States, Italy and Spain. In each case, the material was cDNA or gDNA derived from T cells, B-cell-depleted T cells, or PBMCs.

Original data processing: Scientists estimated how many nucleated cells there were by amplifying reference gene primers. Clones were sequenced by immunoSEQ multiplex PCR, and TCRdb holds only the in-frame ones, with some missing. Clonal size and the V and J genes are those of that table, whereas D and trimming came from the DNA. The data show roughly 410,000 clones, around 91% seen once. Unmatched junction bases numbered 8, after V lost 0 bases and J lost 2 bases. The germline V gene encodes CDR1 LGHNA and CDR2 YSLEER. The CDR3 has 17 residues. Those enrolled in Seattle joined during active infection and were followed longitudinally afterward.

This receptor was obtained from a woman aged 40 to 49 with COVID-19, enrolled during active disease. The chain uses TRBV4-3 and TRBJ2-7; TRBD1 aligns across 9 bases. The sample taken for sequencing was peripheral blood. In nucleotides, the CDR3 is TGCGCCAGCAGCCAAGATGACCTGGACAGGGGACCCTACGAGCAGTACTTC. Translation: CASSQDDLDRGPYEQYF.